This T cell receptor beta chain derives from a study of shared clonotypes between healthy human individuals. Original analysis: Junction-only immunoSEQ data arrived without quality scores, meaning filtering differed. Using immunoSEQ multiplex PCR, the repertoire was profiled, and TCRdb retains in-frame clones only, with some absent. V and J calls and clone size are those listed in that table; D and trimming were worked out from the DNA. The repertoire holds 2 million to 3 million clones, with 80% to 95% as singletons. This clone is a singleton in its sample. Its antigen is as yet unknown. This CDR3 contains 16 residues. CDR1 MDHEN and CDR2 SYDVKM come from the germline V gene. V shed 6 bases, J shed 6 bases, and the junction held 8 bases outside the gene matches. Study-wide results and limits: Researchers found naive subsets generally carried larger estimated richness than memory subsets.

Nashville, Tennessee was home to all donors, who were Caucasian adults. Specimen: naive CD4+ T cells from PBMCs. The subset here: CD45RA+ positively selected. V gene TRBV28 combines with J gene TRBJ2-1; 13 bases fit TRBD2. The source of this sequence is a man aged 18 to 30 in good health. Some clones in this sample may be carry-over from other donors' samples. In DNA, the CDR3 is TGTGCCAGCAGCCGCAGACTAGCGGGAGGAGGCAATGAGCAGTTCTTC. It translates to CASSRRLAGGGNEQFF.